The source of this TCR beta chain is a study of cytomegalovirus exposure and HLA in healthy donors. A remark on this clone: No antigen is known for it.

General study findings and limits: Cytomegalovirus association was listed for approximately 160 TCR beta chains. Generally TCR sequences proved uncommon, though certain public TCRs appeared in numerous donors. The authors later linked a missense DCLRE1C variant to TCR beta V- and J-gene trimming. Several of the most significant clusters appeared, in a later analysis, to be linked to common viral pathogens.

PCR amplification relied on 60 Vbeta primers (plus 13 Jbeta primers). Some clones are missing from TCRdb's copy, which holds only in-frame ones; the method was immunoSEQ multiplex PCR. The sample records about 150,000 clones, over 80% being singletons. V dropped 1 base and J dropped 6 bases, with 6 bases sitting between them. The CDR3 runs 13 residues. Germline values: CDR1 KGHSH, CDR2 LQKENI. The chain couples TRBV18 to TRBJ2-2, with D possibly TRBD1 on 6 matching bases. The sample taken for sequencing was PBMCs. This sequence originates from a woman in her 30s in good health and CMV-seronegative. CDR3 sequence (DNA): TGTGCCAGCTCACCACAGGGGGCCGGGGAGCTGTTTTTT. Amino acid sequence: CASSPQGAGELFF.